The TCR beta chain under discussion was sequenced for a study of T cells in Graves' hyperthyroidism and ophthalmopathy. Amplification of TCR beta CDR3 regions used RNA as the template. RT-PCR in the first round (using the HTBI primer set) targeted the TCR CDR3. A single record per CDR3 protein comes from TCRdb applying MiXCR to the multiplex PCR reads. The table has over 120,000 distinct CDR3 sequences, more than 20% seen once. Comments on this clonotype: Its specificity is unknown.

This CDR3 spans 16 amino acids. The V gene end was trimmed by 3 bases and the J gene end by 8 bases; junction bases not matched to a gene: 13. Germline CDR1 reads SGHAT; CDR2 reads FQNNGV. Study-wide results and limits: The model anticipated ophthalmopathy a median approximately 6.5 months pre-onset.

The sample consisted of blood. The receptor's source is a woman in her fifties or sixties with Graves' hyperthyroidism that later progressed to Graves' ophthalmopathy. The chain combines TRBV11-2 with TRBJ2-1, with 7 nucleotides matching TRBD2. The CDR3 region is CASSFSVGGRGHEQFF. CDR3 DNA sequence: TGTGCCAGCAGCTTTTCGGTGGGAGGGAGAGGTCATGAGCAGTTCTTC. The variable domain in full, completed from reference TRBV11-2 and TRBJ2-1, reads EAGVAQSPRYKIIEKRQSVAFWCNPISGHATLYWYQQILGQGPKLLIQFQNNGVVDDSQLPKDRFSAERLKGVDSTLKIQPAKLEDSAVYLCASSFSVGGRGHEQFFGPGTRLTVL.